This TCR beta chain was identified during a study of identical twins. Whole-study results and caveats: Out-of-frame alpha sequences common to twins exhibited an excess of low generation probability. Fewer insertions marked abundant cord blood beta clonotypes; young adult naive trended weakly, memory not at all. Modelling underestimated the level of out-of-frame TCR alpha sharing observed in monozygotic twins.

CDR3 length: 15 amino acids. The J segment lost 11 bases and the V segment lost 0 bases, leaving 12 bases of the junction unmatched. Germline-derived CDR1 and CDR2 are MNHEY and SMNVEV (reference sequence). For this clonotype: What it binds is unknown.

TCRdb redid the calling of the 5' RACE reads with MiXCR, one entry per CDR3 protein. The data hold approximately 1.8 million distinct CDR3 sequences, with around a third observed a single time. The sample comprised cord blood. The clonotype comes from a newborn girl in good health. The rearrangement joins TRBV27 to TRBJ2-5, with 7 bases fitting TRBD2. CDR3 sequence: CASSLSSGPGREQYF. The CDR3 DNA reads as TGTGCCAGCAGTTTATCGTCAGGGCCGGGGAGGGAGCAGTACTTC.